Sequencing of this TCR beta chain was carried out in a study of type 1 and type 2 diabetes patients. In the study overall: CD4+ or CD8+ T cells were positively selected from PBMCs with microbeads. Broader study findings: Some HECs seen only in T1D might also appear in more T2D or control samples. Between type 2 diabetes and control samples, V and J usage averaged around 0.97 correlation.

As concerns this clonotype: Its cognate antigen is unknown.

CDR1 and CDR2 from the germline V gene are MGHRA and YSYEKL. The V end lost 5 bases, the J end lost 0 bases, and 14 bases lay between the germline ends. This CDR3 has 16 residues. Genomic DNA was the PCR template. A primer set of 30 forward and 13 reverse primers amplified the CDR3. TCRdb re-derived calls from the multiplex PCR reads in MiXCR, one entry per CDR3 protein. The data show fewer than 300,000 distinct CDR3 sequences, around 47% seen once. The chain is built from TRBV4-1 and TRBJ2-1, with D perhaps given as TRBD1 or TRBD2 (5 bases each). The sequencing sample was made of peripheral blood mononuclear cells (PBMCs). The receptor was isolated from a man aged 18-30 years with type 2 diabetes. The CDR3 DNA reads TGCGCCAGCAGCACCCGGGGCAGGCTCTCCTACAATGAGCAGTTCTTC. Translation gives CASSTRGRLSYNEQFF.